Shown below are 6 T cell receptor beta chains from a single sample sequenced in a study of STAT5B mutations in CD4+ large granular lymphocyte leukemia. Libraries were prepared by immunoSEQ multiplex PCR; TCRdb keeps only in-frame clonotypes and omits some of them. The sample lists 35,000 to 40,000 clones, around 75% seen once, with approximately 0.6% in the top ten. Sample: CD4+ T cells from blood buffy coats. Receptors originate from a human donor in good health.

The chain combines TRBV6-5 with TRBJ2-7, with TRBD2 as a possible D gene (7 bases). The germline V and J ends were trimmed by 0 bases and 3 bases, with 12 bases remaining between them. From germline, CDR1 is MNHEY and CDR2 SVGAGI. The CDR3 consists of 15 residues. This CDR3 reads CASSYSKGGGYEQYF. CDR3 in DNA: TGTGCCAGCAGTTACTCGAAGGGGGGGGGCTACGAGCAGTACTTC.

The J gene is TRBJ2-7, the V gene TRBV5-8; 7 positions match TRBD1. CDR1 and CDR2 (germline): SGHTS, YDEGEE. The CDR3 runs to 15 residues. Germline trimming cut 2 bases from V and 7 bases from J; bases unmatched to any gene: 12. The CDR3 loop is CASSLGDSLTQEQYF. The CDR3 DNA follows: TGTGCCAGCAGCTTAGGGGACAGCCTCACCCAAGAGCAGTACTTC.

This chain uses TRBV9 with TRBJ1-1; D unresolved. The CDR3 spans 12 residues. The germline V gene has CDR1 SGDLS and CDR2 YYNGEE. V lost 2 bases to trimming and J lost 4 bases, with 6 bases between them. CDR3 bases: TGTGCCAGCAGCGTTCTGGGCACTGAAGCTTTCTTT. It translates to CASSVLGTEAFF.

V and J are TRBV4-2 and TRBJ2-2; D might be TRBD1 (7 bases). Looked up from germline, CDR1 is LGHNA and CDR2 is YNFKEQ. The V end lost 0 bases, the J end lost 0 bases, and 11 bases lay between the germline ends. CDR3 length: 17 residues. The CDR3 coding sequence is TGTGCCAGCAGCCAAGAAGGAGGGACAGCGAACACCGGGGAGCTGTTTTTT. Translating gives CASSQEGGTANTGELFF.

This chain links TRBV7-2 with TRBJ1-2, with 7 bases that match TRBD1. V shed 6 bases, J shed 3 bases, and the junction held 4 bases outside the gene matches. Germline CDR1 SGHTA, CDR2 FQGNSA. The CDR3 totals 13 residues. CDR3 nucleotides: TGTGCCAGCAGGTCTACAGGGGACTATGGCTACACCTTC. It yields the protein CASRSTGDYGYTF. Full variable domain (outside the CDR3, taken from reference TRBV7-2 and TRBJ1-2): GAGVSQSPSNKVTEKGKDVELRCDPISGHTALYWYRQSLGQGLEFLIYFQGNSAPDKSGLPSDRFSAERTGGSVSTLTIQRTQQEDSAVYLCASRSTGDYGYTFGSGTRLTVV.

The rearrangement uses TRBV2 and TRBJ1-5, with TRBD1 matching over 8 bases. Germline CDR1 reads SNHLY; CDR2 reads FYNNEI. This CDR3 spans 15 amino acids. Trimming at V came to 6 bases and at J to 1 base, leaving 5 bases not matched to a gene. CDR3 sequence reads: CASSGQGGSNQPQHF. In DNA form, the CDR3 reads TGTGCCAGCAGCGGACAGGGCGGGAGCAATCAGCCCCAGCATTTT.